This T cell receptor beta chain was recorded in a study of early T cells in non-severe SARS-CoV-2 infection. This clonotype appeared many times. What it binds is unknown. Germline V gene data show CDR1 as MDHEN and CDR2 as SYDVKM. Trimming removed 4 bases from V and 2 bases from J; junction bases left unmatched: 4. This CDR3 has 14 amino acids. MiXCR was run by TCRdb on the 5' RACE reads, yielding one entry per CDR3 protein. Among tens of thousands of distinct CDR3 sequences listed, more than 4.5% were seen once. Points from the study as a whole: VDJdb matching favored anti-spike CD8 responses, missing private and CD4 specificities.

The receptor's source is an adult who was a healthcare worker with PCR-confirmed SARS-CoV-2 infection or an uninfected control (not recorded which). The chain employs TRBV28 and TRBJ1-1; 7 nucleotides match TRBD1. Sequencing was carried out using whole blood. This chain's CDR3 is CASSWGQINTEAFF. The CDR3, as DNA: TGTGCCAGCAGTTGGGGACAGATCAACACTGAAGCTTTCTTT.